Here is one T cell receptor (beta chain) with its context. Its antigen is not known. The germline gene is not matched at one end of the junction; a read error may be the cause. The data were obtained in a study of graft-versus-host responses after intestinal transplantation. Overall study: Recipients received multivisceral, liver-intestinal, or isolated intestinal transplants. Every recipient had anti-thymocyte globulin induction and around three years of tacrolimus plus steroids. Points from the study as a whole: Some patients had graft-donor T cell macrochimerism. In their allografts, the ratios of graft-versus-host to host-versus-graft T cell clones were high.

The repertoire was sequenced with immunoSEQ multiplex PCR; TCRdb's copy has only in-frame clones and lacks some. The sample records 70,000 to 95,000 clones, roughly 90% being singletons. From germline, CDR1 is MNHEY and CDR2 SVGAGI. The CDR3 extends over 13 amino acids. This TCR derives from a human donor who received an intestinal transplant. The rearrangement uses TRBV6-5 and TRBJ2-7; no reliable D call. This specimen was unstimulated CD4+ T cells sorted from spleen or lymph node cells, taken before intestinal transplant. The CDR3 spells CASSAGNSYAQYF. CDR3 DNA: TGTGCCAGCAGTGCAGGTAACTCCTACGCGCAGTACTTC.